This TCR beta chain is drawn from a study of shared clonotypes between healthy human individuals. Study conclusions and caveats: When naive CD4 clonotypes were compared across a few donors, about 4.9% were shared.

Trimming cost V 2 bases and J 5 bases, with 4 bases left between them. The CDR3 loop spans 12 amino acids. The germline CDR1 and CDR2 sequences are MDHEN and SYDVKM. CD4+ cells were split into CD45RA+ naive and CD45RA-negative memory subsets. A note on this clone: The antigen is undetermined. The same CDR3 also results from other DNA sequences found in this sample.

TCRdb's copy holds only in-frame clones and misses some; the assay was immunoSEQ multiplex PCR. Counted here are about 1.5 million clones, nearly 99% occurring once; the ten biggest clones make up about 0.4%. The sequenced material came from naive CD4+ T cells sorted from blood. The sample's subset: CD45RA+ positively selected. The gene calls are TRBV28 and TRBJ1-5, with no clear D. The source of this sequence is a man aged 25-45 years in good health. The CDR3 loop is CASSLRDQPQHF. The CDR3 DNA reads TGTGCCAGCAGTTTAAGGGATCAGCCCCAGCATTTT.